The clone carrying this T cell receptor (beta chain) was seen a few times. Data came from immunoSEQ multiplex PCR; TCRdb stores just in-frame clones and leaves some out. The repertoire holds about 16,000 clones, with 70% to 75% as singletons. These data belong to a study of T cell clonotyping in hematopoietic cell transplantation. V was shortened by 7 bases and J by 5 bases, with 17 bases between the two germline ends. The V gene's germline CDR1 is MNHNS and CDR2 SASEGT. This CDR3 has 14 residues. The clonotype originates from a woman aged 60-70 years in good health. Some clones in this sample may be carry-over from other donors' samples. The sample comprised peripheral blood mononuclear cells. The rearrangement uses TRBV6-1 and TRBJ2-5; possible D gene TRBD2, 6 bases. In DNA, the CDR3 is TGTGCCAGCATGGAGGGTTGGGGTGTGGAGACCCAGTACTTC. As protein: CASMEGWGVETQYF.